The 27 T cell receptor beta chains listed next were all sequenced from one sample in a study of T cells in Graves' hyperthyroidism and ophthalmopathy. TCR beta CDR3 sequences were amplified from RNA transcripts. HTBI primers were the set used in a first-round RT-PCR of the TCR CDR3. TCRdb ran MiXCR on the multiplex PCR reads and lists one entry per CDR3 protein. This sample carries fewer than 650,000 distinct CDR3 sequences, about 14% of them seen once, and the ten largest clones take approximately 14%. The specimen sequenced was blood. The receptor source for this set is a woman in her thirties or forties with Graves' hyperthyroidism.

In this sample, this clonotype turned up many times. The V and J genes are TRBV6-1 and TRBJ1-6; 7 bases agree with TRBD1. V lost 7 bases to trimming and J lost 9 bases; unmatched junction nucleotides: 9. CDR1 and CDR2 from the germline V gene are MNHNS and SASEGT. The CDR3 contains 14 residues. The CDR3 protein is CASTGQPGGSPLHF. The DNA for the CDR3 is TGTGCCAGCACGGGACAGCCCGGAGGTTCACCCCTCCACTTT.

The chain joins TRBV4-2 to TRBJ2-1; no firm D call. The V gene's germline CDR1 is LGHNA and CDR2 YNFKEQ. This CDR3 comprises 17 residues. Trimming stripped 4 bases from V and 0 bases from J, with 16 bases between. Here the CDR3 reads CASSRPISASSYNEQFF. CDR3 bases: TGTGCCAGCAGCCGTCCAATCTCCGCGAGCTCCTACAATGAGCAGTTCTTC.

This clonotype appeared many times. The J gene is TRBJ2-3, the V gene TRBV30; unclear D gene. Trimming removed 3 bases at V and 2 bases at J, with 9 bases between. From germline, CDR1 is GTSNPN and CDR2 SVGIG (reference sequence). CDR3 size: 13 residues. Here the CDR3 reads CAWSPGSTDTQYF. The CDR3 DNA reads TGTGCCTGGAGCCCAGGTTCCACAGATACGCAGTATTTT.

This clonotype appeared a few times. One end of the junction fails to match germline, which may point to a read error. This sequence joins TRBV3-1 and TRBJ2-7, with D possibly TRBD1 on 5 matching bases. In germline, CDR1 is LGHDT, CDR2 YNNKEL (reference sequence). This CDR3 region has 17 residues. DNA of the CDR3: TGTACCAGCAGCCAAGAATGGCCAGACAGTTTGGGCTACGAGCAGTACTTC. This encodes CTSSQEWPDSLGYEQYF.

V and J are TRBV9 and TRBJ2-1; 9 nucleotides align to TRBD1. V lost 6 bases, J lost 2 bases, and 6 bases stayed unmatched. CDR3 length: 15 residues. Germline CDR1 is SGDLS and CDR2 is YYNGEE. CDR3 sequence reads: CASNRQGVAYNEQFF. The CDR3 region has the DNA TGTGCCAGCAACCGACAGGGGGTAGCCTACAATGAGCAGTTCTTC.

In this sample, this clonotype turned up a few times. The chain couples TRBV15 to TRBJ2-5; D ambiguous. Germline V gene lookup returns CDR1 LNHNV and CDR2 YYDKDF (reference sequence). Trimming took off 1 base at V and 5 bases at J, with 5 bases between the two ends. The CDR3 runs 12 residues. CDR3 nucleotide sequence: TGTGCCACCAGCAGAGTTGGTGAGACCCAGTACTTC. Protein sequence: CATSRVGETQYF.

This chain connects TRBV7-3 to TRBJ2-6; the D gene is possibly TRBD2 (6 bases). The V gene's germline CDR1 is SGHTA and CDR2 FQGTGA. V was clipped by 2 bases and J by 0 bases, with 14 bases between them. CDR3 length: 18 amino acids. The CDR3 sequence is CASSLGGTALSGANVLTF. CDR3 nucleotides: TGTGCCAGCAGCTTAGGCGGGACGGCTCTCTCTGGGGCCAACGTCCTGACTTTC.

This clonotype was picked up many times. The V and J genes are TRBV11-2 and TRBJ2-1, with D hard to call. V was trimmed by 2 bases and J by 6 bases, leaving 8 bases between them. The length of the CDR3 is 13 residues. Per germline, CDR1 SGHAT and CDR2 FQNNGV. The CDR3 sequence: CASSLSTINEQFF. CDR3 nucleotides: TGTGCCAGCAGCTTATCAACGATCAATGAGCAGTTCTTC.

This chain links TRBV6-2 or TRBV6-3 with TRBJ1-4; D is uncertain. V dropped 4 bases and J dropped 7 bases, with 13 bases sitting between them. The CDR3 has 14 residues. The V gene's germline CDR1 is MNHEY and CDR2 SVGEGT. CDR3 amino acids: CASSSDLESEKLFF. In nucleotides, the CDR3 is TGTGCCAGCAGTTCCGACCTTGAGAGTGAAAAACTGTTTTTT.

Only a few counts were recorded for this clonotype. The chain employs TRBV5-5 and TRBJ1-1, with TRBD1 matching over 8 bases. Per germline, CDR1 SGHKS and CDR2 YYEKEE (reference sequence). V lost 5 bases, J lost 1 base, and 19 bases stayed unmatched. The CDR3 has 19 amino acids. CDR3: CASRGVVTRGLKWNTEAFF. The CDR3 DNA sequence: TGTGCCAGCAGGGGGGTGGTGACCAGGGGGCTAAAGTGGAACACTGAAGCTTTCTTT.

This clonotype came up many times. This rearrangement joins TRBV20-1 to TRBJ2-3; 8 bases fit TRBD2. CDR1 is DFQATT, CDR2 SNEGSKA, per germline (reference sequence). The V segment lost 0 bases and the J segment 4 bases; nucleotides outside the gene matches: 9. The CDR3 sequence is 16 residues long. This chain's CDR3 is CSARDFASGSPDTQYF. The DNA for the CDR3 is TGCAGTGCTAGAGATTTTGCTAGCGGGTCCCCAGATACGCAGTATTTT.

This chain uses TRBV5-6 with TRBJ2-7; D call uncertain. Between the trimmed V and J ends, which lost 4 bases and 2 bases, there was a span of 10 bases. The CDR3 extends over 13 amino acids. Germline-derived CDR1 and CDR2 are SGHDT and YYEEEE. The CDR3 DNA reads TGTGCCAGCAGCGTGACTCTTGCCTACGAGCAGTACTTC. Translating it yields CASSVTLAYEQYF.

This clonotype was recorded many times. V and J are TRBV24-1 and TRBJ2-2; 8 nucleotides agree with TRBD1. This CDR3 contains 14 residues. Looked up from germline, CDR1 is KGHDR and CDR2 is SFDVKD. The junction had 4 bases not matched to a gene; V was cut back by 5 bases and J by 6 bases. CDR3 in DNA: TGTGCCACCAGTGCCCCGACAGGGGCCGGGGAGCTGTTTTTT. It yields the protein CATSAPTGAGELFF.

This clonotype was seen repeatedly, ten times or more. The chain joins TRBV6-1 to TRBJ1-2; 9 nucleotides line up with TRBD1. Germline CDR1 and CDR2: MNHNS and SASEGT. The trim removed 6 bases at V and 3 bases at J, leaving 8 bases unmatched. This CDR3 comprises 15 residues. CDR3 loop: CASSATWDRDYGYTF. CDR3 DNA sequence: TGTGCCAGCAGCGCAACCTGGGACAGGGACTATGGCTACACCTTC.

In regard to this clonotype: This likely comes from a read error, as the CDR3 has no conserved phenylalanine or tryptophan at its end. The chain carries TRBV3-1 and TRBJ1-1; a possible D gene is TRBD1 (6 bases). Trimming pared 1 base from V and 0 bases from J, leaving 12 bases between. This CDR3 has 16 residues. Germline-derived CDR1 and CDR2 are LGHDT and YNNKEL (reference sequence). The CDR3 sequence is CASSQVGAIMNTEAFL. CDR3 coding DNA: TGTGCCAGCAGCCAAGTGGGGGCTATTATGAACACTGAAGCTTTCCTT.

This clonotype was seen ten or more times. The rearrangement links TRBV6-1 to TRBJ1-5; D unresolved. CDR1 is MNHNS, CDR2 SASEGT, per germline. The V end was cut by 2 bases, the J end by 2 bases, with 13 bases between. This CDR3 contains 16 residues. The CDR3 loop reads CASSEFWGDRNQPQHF. Here the CDR3 DNA reads TGTGCCAGCAGTGAATTTTGGGGAGATCGCAATCAGCCCCAGCATTTT.

This clonotype was found a few times. The chain recombines TRBV11-3 with TRBJ2-1, with 8 bases aligning to TRBD2. Germline V gene lookup returns CDR1 SGHNT and CDR2 YENEEA. The CDR3 is 14 residues long. With 3 bases clipped from V and 8 bases from J, the junction kept 6 bases outside the gene matches. In DNA form, the CDR3 reads TGTGCCAGCAGCTTCGGACTAGCAGGGGATGAGCAGTTCTTC. Amino acid sequence: CASSFGLAGDEQFF.

The chain recombines TRBV19 with TRBJ2-3, with 15 bases that match TRBD2. Germline assignment: CDR1 LNHDA and CDR2 SQIVND (reference sequence). V dropped 5 bases and J dropped 4; count of bases not matched to a gene: 16. This CDR3 is built from 20 residues. Here the CDR3 reads CASSPPGLAGGRSTADTQYF. The CDR3 DNA follows: TGTGCCAGTAGTCCACCGGGACTAGCGGGAGGTCGCAGCACGGCAGATACGCAGTATTTT. The variable domain in full, completed from reference TRBV19 and TRBJ2-3, reads DGGITQSPKYLFRKEGQNVTLSCEQNLNHDAMYWYRQDPGQGLRLIYYSQIVNDFQKGDIAEGYSVSREKKESFPLTVTSAQKNPTAFYLCASSPPGLAGGRSTADTQYFGPGTRLTVL.

This clonotype showed up many times. The rearrangement joins TRBV27 to TRBJ2-1; D call uncertain. V lost 1 base, J lost 0 bases, and 7 bases lay in between. Looked up from germline, CDR1 is MNHEY and CDR2 is SMNVEV (reference sequence). The CDR3 runs to 15 residues. The CDR3 spells CASSLLGPSYNEQFF. The CDR3 bases are TGTGCCAGCAGTTTATTAGGTCCCTCCTACAATGAGCAGTTCTTC.

At least ten counts were recorded for this clonotype. The rearrangement joins TRBV7-2 to TRBJ2-2; TRBD2 aligns across 8 bases. V gave up 6 bases and J gave up 0 bases; unmatched junction bases: 3. This CDR3 region has 15 residues. CDR1 is SGHTA, CDR2 FQGNSA, per germline. This CDR3 reads CASSRTSSNTGELFF. In nucleotides, the CDR3 is TGTGCCAGCAGTCGGACTAGCTCGAACACCGGGGAGCTGTTTTTT.

At least ten counts were recorded for this clonotype. The chain uses TRBV5-5 and TRBJ2-2; D call uncertain. Germline CDR1 and CDR2: SGHKS and YYEKEE (reference sequence). This CDR3 comprises 14 residues. V lost 3 bases, J lost 0 bases, and 6 bases lay in between. The CDR3 spells CASSSDPNTGELFF. The CDR3 DNA reads TGTGCCAGCAGCTCGGACCCGAACACCGGGGAGCTGTTTTTT.

The rearrangement joins TRBV14 to TRBJ2-1; D call uncertain. The V and J ends lost 4 bases and 0 bases respectively, with 10 bases between them. This CDR3 contains 15 residues. From germline, CDR1 is SGHDN and CDR2 FVKESK. CDR3 in amino acids: CASSPYSYSYNEQFF. CDR3 DNA sequence: TGTGCCAGCAGCCCCTACAGTTACTCCTACAATGAGCAGTTCTTC.

V and J are TRBV6-5 and TRBJ1-2; 9 positions match TRBD1. The CDR3 runs 18 residues. The junction had 10 bases not matched to a gene; V was cut back by 0 bases and J by 2 bases. CDR1 is MNHEY and CDR2 is SVGAGI in the germline V gene. The CDR3 loop is CASSYSTPGQGSNYGYTF. CDR3 nucleotide sequence: TGTGCCAGCAGTTACTCGACTCCCGGACAGGGGAGCAACTATGGCTACACCTTC.

The chain combines TRBV10-2 with TRBJ2-1; 14 positions agree with TRBD2. V shed 7 bases and J 9 bases; nucleotides not matched to a gene: 11. This CDR3 is built from 16 residues. Germline V gene data show CDR1 as WSHSY and CDR2 as SAAADI. The CDR3 spells CASIDPGLAGVREQFF. CDR3 coding DNA: TGCGCCAGCATTGATCCGGGACTAGCGGGAGTGCGTGAGCAGTTCTTC.

The CDR3 DNA is TGTGCCAGCATTACAGCGAACACCGGGGAGCTGTTTTTT. Protein sequence: CASITANTGELFF. V and J are TRBV7-8 and TRBJ2-2; D is undetermined. CDR1 is SGHVS, CDR2 FQNEAQ, per germline. The V end lost 7 bases, the J end lost 0 bases, and 6 bases lay between the germline ends. The CDR3 has 13 residues.

This clonotype was found many times. The chain is built from TRBV2 and TRBJ2-1, with 7 bases lining up with TRBD1. This CDR3 spans 14 amino acids. Germline V CDR1 and CDR2: SNHLY, FYNNEI. Germline trimming cut 3 bases from V and 3 bases from J; bases unmatched to any gene: 2. The DNA for the CDR3 is TGTGCCAGCAGTGAGAGACAGGGCTACAATGAGCAGTTCTTC. Translating gives CASSERQGYNEQFF.

The rearrangement joins TRBV30 to TRBJ2-3; D gene uncertain. The ends were cut back, 5 bases at V and 1 base at J, with 13 bases in the middle. CDR1 is GTSNPN and CDR2 is SVGIG in the germline V gene (reference sequence). The CDR3 spans 14 residues. This chain's CDR3 is CAWGTMPGTDTQYF. The CDR3 DNA follows: TGTGCCTGGGGTACTATGCCGGGCACAGATACGCAGTATTTT.